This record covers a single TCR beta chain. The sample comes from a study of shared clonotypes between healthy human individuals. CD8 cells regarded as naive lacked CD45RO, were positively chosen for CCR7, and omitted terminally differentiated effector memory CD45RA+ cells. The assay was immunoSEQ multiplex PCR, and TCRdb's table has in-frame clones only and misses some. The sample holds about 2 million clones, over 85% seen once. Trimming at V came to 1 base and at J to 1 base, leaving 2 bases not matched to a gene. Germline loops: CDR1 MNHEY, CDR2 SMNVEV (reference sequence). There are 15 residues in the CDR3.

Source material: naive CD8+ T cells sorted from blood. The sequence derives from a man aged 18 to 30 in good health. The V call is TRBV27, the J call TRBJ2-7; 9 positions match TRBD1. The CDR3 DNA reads TGTGCCAGCAGTTTATACGGGACAGGGTCCTACGAGCAGTACTTC. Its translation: CASSLYGTGSYEQYF.